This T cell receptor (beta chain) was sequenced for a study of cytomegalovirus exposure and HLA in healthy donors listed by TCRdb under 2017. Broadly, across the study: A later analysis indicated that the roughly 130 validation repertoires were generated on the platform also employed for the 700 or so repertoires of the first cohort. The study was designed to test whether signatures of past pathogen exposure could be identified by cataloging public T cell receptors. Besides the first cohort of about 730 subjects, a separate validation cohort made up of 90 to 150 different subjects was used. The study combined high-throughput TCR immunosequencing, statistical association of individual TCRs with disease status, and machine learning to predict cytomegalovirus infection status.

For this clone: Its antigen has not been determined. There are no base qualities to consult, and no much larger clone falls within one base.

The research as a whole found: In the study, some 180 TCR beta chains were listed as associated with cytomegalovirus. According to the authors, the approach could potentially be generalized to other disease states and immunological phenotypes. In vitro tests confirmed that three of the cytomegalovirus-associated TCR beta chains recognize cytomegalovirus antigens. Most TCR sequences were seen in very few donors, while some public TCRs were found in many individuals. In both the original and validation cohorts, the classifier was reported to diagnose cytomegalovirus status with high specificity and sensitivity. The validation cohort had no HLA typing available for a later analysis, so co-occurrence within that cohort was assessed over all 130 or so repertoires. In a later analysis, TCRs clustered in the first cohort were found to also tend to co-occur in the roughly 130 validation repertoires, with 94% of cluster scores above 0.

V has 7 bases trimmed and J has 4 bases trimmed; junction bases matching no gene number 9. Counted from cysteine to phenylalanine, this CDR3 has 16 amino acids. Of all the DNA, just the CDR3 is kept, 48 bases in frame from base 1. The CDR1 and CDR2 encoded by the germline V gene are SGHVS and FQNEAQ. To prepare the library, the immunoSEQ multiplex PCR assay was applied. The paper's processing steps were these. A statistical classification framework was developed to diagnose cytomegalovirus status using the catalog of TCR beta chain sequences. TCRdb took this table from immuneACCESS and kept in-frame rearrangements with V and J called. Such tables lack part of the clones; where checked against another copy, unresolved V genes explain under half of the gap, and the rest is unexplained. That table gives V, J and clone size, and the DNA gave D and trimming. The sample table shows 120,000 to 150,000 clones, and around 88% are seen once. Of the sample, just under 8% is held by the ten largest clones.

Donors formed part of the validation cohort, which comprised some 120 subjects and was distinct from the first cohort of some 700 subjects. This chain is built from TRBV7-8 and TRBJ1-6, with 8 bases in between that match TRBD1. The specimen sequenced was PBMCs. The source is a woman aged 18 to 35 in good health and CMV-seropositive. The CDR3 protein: CASTPTGGNYNSPLHF. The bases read TGTGCCAGCACCCCCACAGGGGGAAATTATAATTCACCCCTCCACTTT. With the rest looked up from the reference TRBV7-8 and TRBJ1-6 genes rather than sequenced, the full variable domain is GAGVSQSPRYKVAKRGQDVALRCDPISGHVSLFWYQQALGQGPEFLTYFQNEAQLDKSGLPSDRFFAERPEGSVSTLKIQRTQQEDSAVYLCASTPTGGNYNSPLHFGNGTRLTVT.